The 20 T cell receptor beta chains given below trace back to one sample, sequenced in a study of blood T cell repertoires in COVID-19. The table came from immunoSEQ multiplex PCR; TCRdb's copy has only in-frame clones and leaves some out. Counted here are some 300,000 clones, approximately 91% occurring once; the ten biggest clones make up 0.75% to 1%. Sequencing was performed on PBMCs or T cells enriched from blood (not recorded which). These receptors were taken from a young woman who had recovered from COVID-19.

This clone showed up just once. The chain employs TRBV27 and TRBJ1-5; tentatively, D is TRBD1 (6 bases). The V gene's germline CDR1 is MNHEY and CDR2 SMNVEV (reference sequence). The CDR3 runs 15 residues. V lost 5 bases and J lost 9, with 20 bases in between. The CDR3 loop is CASSPGTTGNRPQHF. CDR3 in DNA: TGTGCCAGCAGTCCTGGAACTACAGGGAACCGGCCCCAGCATTTT.

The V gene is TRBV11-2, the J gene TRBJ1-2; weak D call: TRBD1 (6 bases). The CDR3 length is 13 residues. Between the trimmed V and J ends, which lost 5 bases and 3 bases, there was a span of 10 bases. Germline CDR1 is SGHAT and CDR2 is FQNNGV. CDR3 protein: CASSPGHYYGYTF. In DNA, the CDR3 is TGTGCCAGCAGCCCGGGACACTACTATGGCTACACCTTC.

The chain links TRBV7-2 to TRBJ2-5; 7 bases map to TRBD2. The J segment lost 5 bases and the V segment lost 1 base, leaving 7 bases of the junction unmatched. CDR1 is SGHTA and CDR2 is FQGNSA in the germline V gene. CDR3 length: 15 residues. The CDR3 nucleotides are TGTGCCAGCAGCTTAGTGATTACGGGAGGTGAGACCCAGTACTTC. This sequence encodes CASSLVITGGETQYF.

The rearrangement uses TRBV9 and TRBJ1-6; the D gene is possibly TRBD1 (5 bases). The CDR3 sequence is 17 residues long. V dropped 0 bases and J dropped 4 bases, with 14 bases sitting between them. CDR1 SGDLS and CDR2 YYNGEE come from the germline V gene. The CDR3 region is CASSVADLGGYNSPLHF. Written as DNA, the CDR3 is TGTGCCAGCAGCGTAGCAGATTTGGGGGGATATAATTCACCCCTCCACTTT. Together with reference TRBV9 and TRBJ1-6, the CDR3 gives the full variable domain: DSGVTQTPKHLITATGQRVTLRCSPRSGDLSVYWYQQSLDQGLQFLIQYYNGEERAKGNILERFSAQQFPDLHSELNLSSLELGDSALYFCASSVADLGGYNSPLHFGNGTRLTVT.

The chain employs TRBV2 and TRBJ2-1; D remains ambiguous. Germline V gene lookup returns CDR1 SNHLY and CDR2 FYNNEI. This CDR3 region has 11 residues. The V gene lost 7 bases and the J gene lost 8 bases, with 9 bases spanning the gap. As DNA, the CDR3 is TGTGCCAGCAACCTGAGCCATGAGCAGTTCTTC. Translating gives CASNLSHEQFF.

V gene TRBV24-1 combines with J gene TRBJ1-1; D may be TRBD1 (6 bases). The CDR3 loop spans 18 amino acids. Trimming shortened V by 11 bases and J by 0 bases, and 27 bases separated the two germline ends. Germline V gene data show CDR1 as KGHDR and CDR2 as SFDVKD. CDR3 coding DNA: TGTGCCATCCAGGGGACGAGGATGCCCGAGAAACTGAACACTGAAGCTTTCTTT. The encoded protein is CAIQGTRMPEKLNTEAFF.

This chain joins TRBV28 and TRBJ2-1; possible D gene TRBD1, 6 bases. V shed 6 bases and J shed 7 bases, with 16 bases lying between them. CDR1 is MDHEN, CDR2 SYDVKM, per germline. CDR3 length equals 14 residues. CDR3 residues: CASRDSFVFNEQFF. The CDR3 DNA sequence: TGTGCCAGCAGGGACAGTTTCGTTTTTAATGAGCAGTTCTTC.

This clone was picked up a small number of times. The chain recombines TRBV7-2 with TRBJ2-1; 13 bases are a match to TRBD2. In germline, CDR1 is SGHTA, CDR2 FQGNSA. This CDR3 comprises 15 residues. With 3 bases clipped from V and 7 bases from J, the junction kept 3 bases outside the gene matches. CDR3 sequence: CASSLGLAGKNEQFF. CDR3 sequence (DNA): TGTGCCAGCAGCTTGGGACTAGCGGGGAAGAATGAGCAGTTCTTC.

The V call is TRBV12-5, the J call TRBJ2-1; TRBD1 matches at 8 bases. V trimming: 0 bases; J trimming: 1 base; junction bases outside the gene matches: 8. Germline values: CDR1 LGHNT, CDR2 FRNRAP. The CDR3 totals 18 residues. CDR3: CASGLVQGEYRSYNEQFF. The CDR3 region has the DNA TGTGCTAGTGGTTTGGTACAGGGGGAGTATCGTTCCTACAATGAGCAGTTCTTC.

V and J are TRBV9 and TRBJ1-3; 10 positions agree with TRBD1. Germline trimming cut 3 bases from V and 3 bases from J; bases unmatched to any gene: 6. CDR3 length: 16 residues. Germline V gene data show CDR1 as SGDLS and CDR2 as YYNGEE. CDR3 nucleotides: TGTGCCAGCAGCGCCCGGGACAGGGGAGGTGGAAACACCATATATTTT. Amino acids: CASSARDRGGGNTIYF.

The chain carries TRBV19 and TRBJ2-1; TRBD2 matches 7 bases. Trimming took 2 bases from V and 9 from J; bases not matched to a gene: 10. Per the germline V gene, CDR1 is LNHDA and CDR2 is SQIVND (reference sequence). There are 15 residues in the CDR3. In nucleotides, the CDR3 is TGTGCCAGTAGTATAACTGGGCGGGAGTGGGCTGAGCAGTTCTTC. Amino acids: CASSITGREWAEQFF. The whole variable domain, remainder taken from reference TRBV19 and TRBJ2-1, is DGGITQSPKYLFRKEGQNVTLSCEQNLNHDAMYWYRQDPGQGLRLIYYSQIVNDFQKGDIAEGYSVSREKKESFPLTVTSAQKNPTAFYLCASSITGREWAEQFFGPGTRLTVL.

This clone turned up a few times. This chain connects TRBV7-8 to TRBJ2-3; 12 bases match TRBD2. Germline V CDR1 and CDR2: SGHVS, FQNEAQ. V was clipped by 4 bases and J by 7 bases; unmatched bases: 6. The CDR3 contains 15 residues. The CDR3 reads CASSSGLAGINTQYF. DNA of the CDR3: TGTGCCAGCAGCTCCGGACTAGCGGGGATTAATACGCAGTATTTT.

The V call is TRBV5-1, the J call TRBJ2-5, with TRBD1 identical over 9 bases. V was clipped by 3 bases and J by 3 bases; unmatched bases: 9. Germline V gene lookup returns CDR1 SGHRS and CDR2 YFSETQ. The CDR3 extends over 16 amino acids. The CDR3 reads CASSSEAGQGKETQYF. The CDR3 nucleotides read TGCGCCAGCAGCTCTGAGGCGGGACAGGGAAAAGAGACCCAGTACTTC.

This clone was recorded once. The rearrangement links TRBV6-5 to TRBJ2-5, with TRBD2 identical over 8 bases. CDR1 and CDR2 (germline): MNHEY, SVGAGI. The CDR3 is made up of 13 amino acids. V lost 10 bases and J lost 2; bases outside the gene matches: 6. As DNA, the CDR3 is TGTGCCATGCGGGGGGACGGGCAAGAGACCCAGTACTTC. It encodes CAMRGDGQETQYF.

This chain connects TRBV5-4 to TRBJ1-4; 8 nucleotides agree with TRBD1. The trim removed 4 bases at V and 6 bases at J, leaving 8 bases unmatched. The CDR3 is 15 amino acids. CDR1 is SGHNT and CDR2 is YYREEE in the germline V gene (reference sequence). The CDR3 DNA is TGTGCCAGCAGCGCCTACAGGGGGGGGTATGAAAAACTGTTTTTT. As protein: CASSAYRGGYEKLFF. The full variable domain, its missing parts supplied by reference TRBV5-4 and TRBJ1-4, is ETGVTQSPTHLIKTRGQQVTLRCSSQSGHNTVSWYQQALGQGPQFIFQYYREEENGRGNFPPRFSGLQFPNYSSELNVNALELDDSALYLCASSAYRGGYEKLFFGSGTQLSVL.

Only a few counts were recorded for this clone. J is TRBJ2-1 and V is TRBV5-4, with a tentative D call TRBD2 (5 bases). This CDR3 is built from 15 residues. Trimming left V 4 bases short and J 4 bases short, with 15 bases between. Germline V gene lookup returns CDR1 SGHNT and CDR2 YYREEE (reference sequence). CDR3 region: CASSVDQGGYNEQFF. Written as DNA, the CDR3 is TGTGCCAGCAGCGTCGACCAAGGCGGGTACAATGAGCAGTTCTTC.

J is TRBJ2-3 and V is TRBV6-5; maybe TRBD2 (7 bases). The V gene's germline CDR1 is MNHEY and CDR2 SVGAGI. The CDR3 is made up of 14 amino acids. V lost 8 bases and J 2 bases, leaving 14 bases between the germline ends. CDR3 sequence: CASRGALYTDTQYF. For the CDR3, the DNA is TGTGCCAGCCGGGGGGCCTTATACACAGATACGCAGTATTTT.

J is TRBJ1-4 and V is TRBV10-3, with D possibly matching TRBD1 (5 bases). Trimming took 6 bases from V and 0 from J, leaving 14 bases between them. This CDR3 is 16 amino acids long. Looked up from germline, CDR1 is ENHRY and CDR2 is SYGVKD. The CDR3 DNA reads TGTGCCATCAGCGCGACAGTAGCTGCAACTAATGAAAAACTGTTTTTT. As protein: CAISATVAATNEKLFF.

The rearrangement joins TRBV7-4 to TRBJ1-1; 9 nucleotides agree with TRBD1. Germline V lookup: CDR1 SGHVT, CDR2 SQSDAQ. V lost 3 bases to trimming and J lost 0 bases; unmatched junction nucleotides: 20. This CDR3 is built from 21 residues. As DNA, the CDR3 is TGTGCCAGCAGCTTCTTGGGGTGGGAATGGGACAGGGTTCCCATGAACACTGAAGCTTTCTTT. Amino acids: CASSFLGWEWDRVPMNTEAFF.

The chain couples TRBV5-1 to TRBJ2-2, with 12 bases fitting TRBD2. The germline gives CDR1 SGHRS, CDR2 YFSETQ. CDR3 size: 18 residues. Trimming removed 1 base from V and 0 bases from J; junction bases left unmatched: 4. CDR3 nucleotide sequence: TGCGCCAGCAGCTTGTTGCGACTAGCGGGAGCGAACACCGGGGAGCTGTTTTTT. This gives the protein CASSLLRLAGANTGELFF.